These 10 T cell receptor beta chains were sequenced from one sample in a study of T-cell reconstitution after alpha-beta-depleted transplantation in children. Preparation of the TCRbeta library used unique molecular identifiers. TCRdb ran MiXCR on the PCR reads and lists one entry per CDR3 protein. The sample has a few hundred thousand distinct CDR3 sequences, about 45% seen once. Sequencing was performed on PBMCs, taken before TCRalphabeta/CD19-depleted stem cell transplant. These TCRs come from a girl aged 2 to 9 with aplastic anemia, due to receive a stem cell transplant.

This clonotype was seen more than once but under ten times. The chain's CDR3 is CATSALWRAGGDNEQFF. The CDR3 DNA follows: TGTGCCACCAGCGCACTTTGGAGGGCAGGGGGAGACAATGAGCAGTTCTTC. This rearrangement joins TRBV15 to TRBJ2-1; tentative D call: TRBD1 (7 bases). Germline CDR1 reads LNHNV; CDR2 reads YYDKDF (reference sequence). Trimming stripped 5 bases from V and 5 bases from J, with 22 bases between. This CDR3 region has 17 residues.

The chain couples TRBV5-1 to TRBJ2-5; D is possibly TRBD1 (6 bases). Per germline, CDR1 SGHRS and CDR2 YFSETQ. The CDR3 contains 14 residues. Deletions cut 2 bases from V and 2 bases from J, with 10 bases between. The DNA of the CDR3 is TGCGCCAGCAGCTTTGGACAGTTACAAGAGACCCAGTACTTC. Protein: CASSFGQLQETQYF.

Notes on this clonotype: A much larger clone is a single base away; this may be a read error. The V gene is TRBV6-5, the J gene TRBJ1-1; perhaps TRBD1 as D (5 bases). The CDR3 totals 17 residues. Germline values: CDR1 MNHEY, CDR2 SVGAGI. The CDR3 DNA is TGTGCCAGCAGTTACTCGGGTATCGGGGCTAAGAACACTGAAGCTTTGTTT. Translation: CASSYSGIGAKNTEALF.

This clonotype was counted many times. This rearrangement joins TRBV4-2 to TRBJ1-2; no clear D. V was clipped by 4 bases and J by 6 bases, with 9 bases between them. Per germline, CDR1 LGHNA and CDR2 YNFKEQ. CDR3 length: 12 residues. The CDR3 is CASSLPTNGYTF. The CDR3, as DNA: TGTGCCAGCAGCCTCCCGACAAATGGCTACACCTTC.

Only a few counts were recorded for this clonotype. The rearrangement uses TRBV7-3 and TRBJ2-1; tentative D call: TRBD2 (6 bases). Germline CDR1 SGHTA, CDR2 FQGTGA. The V end was cut by 4 bases, the J end by 4 bases, with 14 bases between. CDR3 length equals 15 residues. The CDR3 here is CASSSLSTRYNEQFF. The CDR3 DNA reads as TGTGCCAGCAGCTCCCTCTCGACTAGATACAATGAGCAGTTCTTC.

The rearrangement links TRBV7-9 to TRBJ2-2; unclear D gene. V was clipped by 3 bases and J by 8 bases, with 4 bases between them. Looked up from germline, CDR1 is SEHNR and CDR2 is FQNEAQ (reference sequence). There are 11 residues in the CDR3. The CDR3 bases are TGTGCCAGCAGCTTGGAGGGGGAGCTGTTTTTT. Translation gives CASSLEGELFF.

The rearrangement links TRBV12-3 or TRBV12-4 to TRBJ1-5; D remains unclear. This CDR3 is built from 12 residues. Trimming removed 7 bases at V and 0 bases at J, with 4 bases between. Written as DNA, the CDR3 is TGTGCCAGCAAGAATAGCAATCAGCCCCAGCATTTT. Residues: CASKNSNQPQHF.

This clonotype has only a few counts. The chain has TRBV20-1 and TRBJ2-5; no definite D call. Germline CDR1 DFQATT, CDR2 SNEGSKA (reference sequence). CDR3 length: 14 amino acids. Trimming cost V 4 bases and J 2 bases, with 14 bases left between them. Written as DNA, the CDR3 is TGCAGTGCTATTCGCGGAACCGCACAAGAGACCCAGTACTTC. The encoded protein is CSAIRGTAQETQYF.

This chain joins TRBV5-1 and TRBJ2-3, with TRBD2 as a possible D gene (7 bases). Germline V gene data show CDR1 as SGHRS and CDR2 as YFSETQ. CDR3 length: 15 amino acids. V lost 4 bases and J 2 bases, leaving 14 bases between the germline ends. CDR3 DNA sequence: TGCGCCAGCAGCCCCGGGGGGACATACACAGATACGCAGTATTTT. This encodes CASSPGGTYTDTQYF.

The V and J genes are TRBV5-1 and TRBJ2-7; D uncertain. The germline gives CDR1 SGHRS, CDR2 YFSETQ. The V and J ends lost 0 bases and 0 bases respectively, with 7 bases between them. The CDR3 has 14 residues. CDR3 sequence reads: CASSLDAASYEQYF. DNA for the CDR3: TGCGCCAGCAGCTTGGACGCGGCCTCCTACGAGCAGTACTTC.